The clone carrying this T cell receptor beta chain was counted ten times or more. The antigen remains undetermined. The length of the CDR3 is 13 residues. The germline CDR1 and CDR2 sequences are MNHEY and SVGAGI. Trimming stripped 7 bases from V and 12 bases from J, with 20 bases between. Sample time point: pre-sensitization, week 0. As to treatment: therapeutic diphenylcyclopropenone sensitization with weekly scalp DPC. Blood collection happened ahead of applying each patch test. This sample was taken from a study of human T cells and chemical hapten exposure. At the level of the study: 2% DPC was applied to roughly 2 cm by roughly 2 cm of upper inner arm skin for sensitization. Overall study findings and caveats: Large CDR3 similarity clusters arose significantly more often from expanded TCRs than from controls.

MiXCR, applied by TCRdb to the RACE reads, yields one record per CDR3 protein. Among more than 250,000 distinct CDR3 sequences, about 8.1% were seen once, and the ten largest hold approximately 2.2%. The sample in question was whole blood, obtained in connection with sensitization to the hapten diphenylcyclopropenone (DPC). The chain recombines TRBV6-5 with TRBJ2-3; D unresolved. The clonotype comes from a woman aged 40 to 50 with alopecia areata. Some clones in this sample may be carry-over from other donors' samples. The CDR3: CASTHAAGDSQYF. DNA of the CDR3: TGTGCCAGCACCCACGCTGCTGGTGACTCCCAGTATTTT.